Following are 28 T cell receptor beta chains from one sample sequenced in a study of control samples from healthy donors and cancer patients. Profiling relied on immunoSEQ multiplex PCR, and the TCRdb table lists in-frame clones only, not all of them. The sample consists of about 120,000 clones, roughly 88% of them appearing once. The sample taken for sequencing was PBMCs. Every receptor here comes from a woman aged 55-75 years with lung cancer.

This chain links TRBV19 with TRBJ2-4; 9 nucleotides line up with TRBD1. After removal of 5 bases from V and 9 bases from J, the junction contained 8 bases not matched to a gene. Per germline, CDR1 LNHDA and CDR2 SQIVND (reference sequence). The CDR3 is 14 residues long. CDR3 sequence (DNA): TGTGCCAGTAGTCCTCGGACAGGGGACAGCATTCAGTACTTC. Amino acid sequence: CASSPRTGDSIQYF.

The chain couples TRBV12-3 or TRBV12-4 to TRBJ1-3, with 8 bases fitting TRBD1. V was clipped by 8 bases and J by 8 bases; unmatched bases: 8. The CDR3 contains 13 residues. The CDR3 bases are TGTGCCAGCTCTGGACAGGGCGGATACACCATATATTTT. Encoded protein: CASSGQGGYTIYF.

The J gene is TRBJ1-3, the V gene TRBV3-1 (or the pseudogene TRBV3-2); 8 nucleotides align to TRBD1. J gave up 0 bases and V 3 bases, and 7 bases lay outside the gene matches. This CDR3 has 17 amino acids. Germline V gene sequence: CDR1 LGHDT, CDR2 YNNKEL (reference sequence). The CDR3 DNA reads as TGTGCCAGCAGCCATCGGACAGGGCTTAGCTCTGGAAACACCATATATTTT. It yields the protein CASSHRTGLSSGNTIYF.

This sequence joins TRBV11-2 and TRBJ2-5; D remains ambiguous. The V end was cut by 5 bases, the J end by 4 bases, with 11 bases between. Germline V gene lookup returns CDR1 SGHAT and CDR2 FQNNGV. This CDR3 is built from 13 residues. The CDR3 coding sequence is TGTGCCAGCAGCCTCATCCTGATAGAGACCCAGTACTTC. Translated, it gives CASSLILIETQYF.

This sequence joins TRBV6-2 or TRBV6-3 and TRBJ2-3; TRBD2 matches at 13 bases. Germline-derived CDR1 and CDR2 are MNHEY and SVGEGT. The trim removed 5 bases at V and 6 bases at J, leaving 5 bases unmatched. There are 15 residues in the CDR3. CDR3 amino acids: CASSRLAGGGDTQYF. CDR3 nucleotides: TGTGCCAGCAGTAGACTAGCGGGGGGCGGGGATACGCAGTATTTT.

The chain couples TRBV5-1 to TRBJ1-4; TRBD1 agrees at 7 bases. CDR3 length equals 15 residues. The germline V gene encodes CDR1 SGHRS and CDR2 YFSETQ. The junction had 9 bases not matched to a gene; V was cut back by 4 bases and J by 6 bases. CDR3 sequence reads: CASSPTGRGDEKLFF. The CDR3 coding sequence is TGCGCCAGCAGCCCGACAGGGCGGGGAGATGAAAAACTGTTTTTT.

In its sample, this clone was seen a few times. This chain uses TRBV20-1 with TRBJ2-7; 11 bases line up with TRBD1. The CDR3 has 13 residues. CDR1 is DFQATT and CDR2 is SNEGSKA in the germline V gene (reference sequence). V lost 3 bases and J lost 3; bases outside the gene matches: 1. Written as DNA, the CDR3 is TGCAGTGCTAGTGGGACAGGGGGCTACGAGCAGTACTTC. Translated, it gives CSASGTGGYEQYF.

The gene calls are TRBV4-2 and TRBJ2-3; the D is unclear. The V and J ends lost 6 bases and 0 bases respectively, with 4 bases between them. CDR3 length: 12 residues. CDR1 and CDR2 from the germline V gene are LGHNA and YNFKEQ. The CDR3 sequence: CASRGSTDTQYF. CDR3 coding DNA: TGTGCCAGCAGGGGTAGCACAGATACGCAGTATTTT.

The rearrangement joins TRBV21-1 to TRBJ2-7; TRBD2 was called by the table and not checked on the DNA. TRBV21-1 represents a pseudogene. The CDR3 covers 18 residues. The CDR3 coding sequence is TGTGCCAGCAGCAAACGGTTAGCGGGAGGGCCGTATGTTTACGAGCAGTACTTC. Its protein product is CASSKRLAGGPYVYEQYF.

This chain uses TRBV28 with TRBJ1-4; no clear D gene. Germline lookup yields CDR1 MDHEN and CDR2 SYDVKM. CDR3 length: 13 amino acids. V gave up 6 bases and J gave up 0 bases, with 5 bases separating them. CDR3 protein: CASSPSTNEKLFF. CDR3 bases: TGTGCCAGCAGCCCATCAACTAATGAAAAACTGTTTTTT. Full variable domain (missing parts from reference TRBV28 and TRBJ1-4): DVKVTQSSRYLVKRTGEKVFLECVQDMDHENMFWYRQDPGLGLRLIYFSYDVKMKEKGDIPEGYSVSREKKERFSLILESASTNQTSMYLCASSPSTNEKLFFGSGTQLSVL.

The chain has TRBV18 and TRBJ1-5; 10 bases match TRBD1. The J segment lost 0 bases and the V segment lost 0 bases, leaving 2 bases of the junction unmatched. This CDR3 is 17 amino acids long. Germline CDR1 and CDR2: KGHSH and LQKENI. DNA of the CDR3: TGTGCCAGCTCACCACCGACAGGGGGCAATAGCAATCAGCCCCAGCATTTT. The encoded protein is CASSPPTGGNSNQPQHF. Full variable domain (rest looked up from reference TRBV18 and TRBJ1-5): NAGVMQNPRHLVRRRGQEARLRCSPMKGHSHVYWYRQLPEEGLKFMVYLQKENIIDESGMPKERFSAEFPKEGPSILRIQQVVRGDSAAYFCASSPPTGGNSNQPQHFGDGTRLSIL.

The chain uses TRBV19 and TRBJ2-7, with no clear D. The CDR3 length is 14 residues. V dropped 6 bases and J dropped 1 base, with 13 bases sitting between them. Germline V gene data show CDR1 as LNHDA and CDR2 as SQIVND (reference sequence). CDR3 DNA sequence: TGTGCCAGTAGGGGTGGGTCCCCTTCCTACGAGCAGTACTTC. Amino acids: CASRGGSPSYEQYF.

The chain has TRBV5-1 and TRBJ2-7, with 7 bases lining up with TRBD1. The V segment lost 5 bases and the J segment 1 base; nucleotides outside the gene matches: 12. The CDR3 is 16 residues long. The germline V gene encodes CDR1 SGHRS and CDR2 YFSETQ. The CDR3 protein is CASSSLGRDRSYEQYF. In DNA form, the CDR3 reads TGCGCCAGCAGTTCGCTGGGCCGGGACAGATCCTACGAGCAGTACTTC. Full variable domain (outside the CDR3, taken from reference TRBV5-1 and TRBJ2-7): KAGVTQTPRYLIKTRGQQVTLSCSPISGHRSVSWYQQTPGQGLQFLFEYFSETQRNKGNFPGRFSGRQFSNSRSEMNVSTLELGDSALYLCASSSLGRDRSYEQYFGPGTRLTVT.

The chain links TRBV19 to TRBJ1-1, with D perhaps TRBD1 (6 bases). V gave up 6 bases and J gave up 1 base, with 12 bases separating them. The CDR3 extends over 14 amino acids. The V gene's germline CDR1 is LNHDA and CDR2 SQIVND (reference sequence). The CDR3 spells CASRGRGGNTEAFF. The CDR3 DNA sequence: TGTGCCAGTAGGGGACGAGGGGGGAACACTGAAGCTTTCTTT.

This sequence joins TRBV7-9 and TRBJ1-1, with a possible D match to TRBD1 (5 bases). Per germline, CDR1 SEHNR and CDR2 FQNEAQ (reference sequence). The V end was cut by 1 base, the J end by 0 bases, with 12 bases between. This CDR3 contains 16 residues. CDR3 sequence: CASSLGAGPMNTEAFF. The CDR3, as DNA: TGTGCCAGCAGCTTAGGCGCAGGGCCGATGAACACTGAAGCTTTCTTT.

The CDR3 region has the DNA TGTGCCAGCAGCTTCTATCTTCCGGGAGGGGGAGAGACCCAGTACTTC. Protein: CASSFYLPGGGETQYF. This chain uses TRBV5-6 with TRBJ2-5; 8 bases are shared with TRBD2. V was clipped by 2 bases and J by 4 bases; unmatched bases: 10. Germline V gene lookup returns CDR1 SGHDT and CDR2 YYEEEE. The CDR3 is made up of 16 amino acids.

The chain employs TRBV6-5 and TRBJ1-5; tentative D call: TRBD1 (5 bases). Trimming stripped 4 bases from V and 7 bases from J, with 11 bases between. The CDR3 extends over 13 amino acids. Germline V gene data show CDR1 as MNHEY and CDR2 as SVGAGI. The DNA of the CDR3 is TGTGCCAGCAGTTCAGGGTGGTCACAGCCCCAGCATTTT. Its translation: CASSSGWSQPQHF.

The CDR3 reads CASLETNTEAFF. For the CDR3, the DNA is TGTGCCAGCCTGGAAACTAACACTGAAGCTTTCTTT. V gene TRBV28 combines with J gene TRBJ1-1; D is ambiguous. The germline CDR1 and CDR2 sequences are MDHEN and SYDVKM. V lost 8 bases to trimming and J lost 2 bases, with 9 bases between them. This CDR3 contains 12 residues.

The chain links TRBV9 to TRBJ2-1, with 14 bases that match TRBD2. This CDR3 spans 17 amino acids. Trimming cost V 0 bases and J 8 bases; bases outside gene matches: 7. Looked up from germline, CDR1 is SGDLS and CDR2 is YYNGEE. CDR3 DNA sequence: TGTGCCAGCAGCGTAGCTACGGGACTAGCGGGGGTGGATGAGCAGTTCTTC. Protein sequence: CASSVATGLAGVDEQFF.

This clone was observed a single time. V usage is TRBV7-9 and J usage is TRBJ1-1, with TRBD1 as a possible D gene (6 bases). The CDR3 loop spans 13 amino acids. Germline assignment: CDR1 SEHNR and CDR2 FQNEAQ (reference sequence). V was trimmed by 5 bases and J by 1 base, leaving 8 bases between them. The CDR3 spells CASSAQGNTEAFF. The CDR3 DNA reads as TGTGCCAGCAGCGCACAGGGGAACACTGAAGCTTTCTTT.

This chain joins TRBV9 and TRBJ2-3, with 9 positions matching TRBD2. This CDR3 contains 15 residues. Germline V gene data show CDR1 as SGDLS and CDR2 as YYNGEE. V shed 1 base and J 2 bases; nucleotides not matched to a gene: 2. The CDR3 region has the DNA TGTGCCAGCAGCGTACTAGCGGGACTCACAGATACGCAGTATTTT. Its protein product is CASSVLAGLTDTQYF.

The V gene is TRBV24-1, the J gene TRBJ2-7, with TRBD1 matching 11 bases. The ends lost 4 bases at V and 6 bases at J; junction bases unmatched: 10. The CDR3 is 16 amino acids. CDR1 and CDR2 (germline): KGHDR, SFDVKD. CDR3 amino acids: CATSDPRTGGAGEQYF. CDR3 nucleotides: TGTGCCACCAGTGACCCCCGGACAGGGGGCGCTGGCGAGCAGTACTTC.

This sequence joins TRBV28 and TRBJ1-2; 7 bases agree with TRBD1. The CDR3 length is 14 residues. J lost 5 bases, V lost 3 bases, and 6 bases had no gene match. CDR1 and CDR2 from the germline V gene are MDHEN and SYDVKM. CDR3 nucleotides: TGTGCCAGCAGTTTGAAGGGGGCCCTTTATGGCTACACCTTC. Translation gives CASSLKGALYGYTF.

The rearrangement uses TRBV4-3 and TRBJ1-2, with D perhaps TRBD1 (6 bases). Germline CDR1 is LGHNA and CDR2 is YSLEER. This CDR3 region has 14 residues. Trimming took 3 bases from V and 2 from J, leaving 10 bases between them. For the CDR3, the DNA is TGCGCCAGCAGCCAGGAGGGGGGGAACTATGGCTACACCTTC. This sequence encodes CASSQEGGNYGYTF.

This clone was picked up a small number of times. The V gene is TRBV19, the J gene TRBJ1-4; no clear D. CDR1 and CDR2 from the germline V gene are LNHDA and SQIVND (reference sequence). This CDR3 region has 15 residues. Trimming removed 7 bases from V and 0 bases from J, with 12 bases in between. CDR3 sequence reads: CASTPPRPTNEKLFF. DNA of the CDR3: TGTGCCAGTACCCCACCCAGGCCAACTAATGAAAAACTGTTTTTT.

This chain uses TRBV6-2 or TRBV6-3 with TRBJ1-5, with a possible D match to TRBD1 (6 bases). The CDR3 consists of 13 residues. The V end was cut by 6 bases, the J end by 7 bases, with 13 bases between. Germline-derived CDR1 and CDR2 are MNHEY and SVGEGT. Written as DNA, the CDR3 is TGTGCCAGCAGCCCACAGGGTTTGCAGCCCCAGCATTTT. Its protein is CASSPQGLQPQHF.

The chain links TRBV7-9 to TRBJ1-2, with a tentative D call TRBD1 (5 bases). Trimming pared 6 bases from V and 8 bases from J, leaving 19 bases between. From germline, CDR1 is SEHNR and CDR2 FQNEAQ (reference sequence). This CDR3 region has 14 residues. The CDR3 sequence is CASSHDSSRGGYTF. The DNA for the CDR3 is TGTGCCAGCAGTCATGACAGTTCAAGAGGCGGCTACACCTTC.

CDR3 bases: TGTGCCAGCCGGGGCAGGACCTACGAGCAGTACTTC. Translating gives CASRGRTYEQYF. The gene calls are TRBV4-2 and TRBJ2-7, with D tentatively TRBD1 or TRBD2 (5 bases each). V was cut by 8 bases and J by 2 bases, with 10 bases left in between. The CDR3 length is 12 residues. The germline V gene has CDR1 LGHNA and CDR2 YNFKEQ.